This TCR beta chain was recorded in a study of T-cell reconstitution after alpha-beta-depleted transplantation in children. A library of TCRbeta sequences, prepared with unique molecular identifiers, was generated. Each CDR3 protein is one row after TCRdb ran MiXCR on the PCR reads. The sample shows about 400,000 distinct CDR3 sequences, roughly 20% of them seen only once. V was clipped by 6 bases and J by 10 bases, with 22 bases between them. The CDR3 covers 14 residues. CDR1 and CDR2 (germline): DFQATT, SNEGSKA (reference sequence). This clonotype was counted at least ten times. J is TRBJ2-1 and V is TRBV20-1; possibly TRBD1 or TRBD2 for D (5 bases each). Sequenced here: PBMCs from the stem cell graft donor, sampled from the stem cell graft. The TCR was taken from a human donor who donated a stem cell graft to a child with acute myeloid leukemia. Written as DNA, the CDR3 is TGCAGTGCCAGTGGGGTTATAGGGGCTAGCGAGCAGTTCTTC. Residues: CSASGVIGASEQFF.